The 28 T cell receptor beta chains given below trace back to one sample, sequenced in a study of control samples from healthy donors and cancer patients. Assay: immunoSEQ multiplex PCR; the TCRdb copy retains only in-frame clones and omits some. The table includes under 65,000 clones, 87% detected once. Sequences were obtained from PBMCs. Receptor source: an older woman with lung cancer.

The gene calls are TRBV6-4 and TRBJ1-6; TRBD1 is a possible D gene (6 bases). Trimming took 5 bases from V and 9 from J, leaving 20 bases between them. The CDR3 totals 16 residues. Looked up from germline, CDR1 is MRHNA and CDR2 is SNTAGT. CDR3 coding DNA: TGTGCCAGCAGTCCCCTGACAGGCATCGTTTGTTCACCCCTCCACTTT. Encoded protein: CASSPLTGIVCSPLHF.

V gene TRBV7-9 combines with J gene TRBJ1-2; maybe TRBD1 (5 bases). The germline CDR1 and CDR2 sequences are SEHNR and FQNEAQ (reference sequence). V shed 5 bases and J shed 8 bases, with 24 bases lying between them. This CDR3 is 16 amino acids long. The CDR3 here is CASSPLEGRGALGYTF. The CDR3 nucleotides read TGTGCCAGCAGCCCCCTGGAGGGGAGGGGCGCCCTGGGCTACACCTTC.

This chain links TRBV19 with TRBJ1-1; perhaps TRBD1 as D (6 bases). Trimming took 3 bases from V and 1 from J, leaving 15 bases between them. Germline V gene data show CDR1 as LNHDA and CDR2 as SQIVND (reference sequence). This CDR3 comprises 16 residues. CDR3 protein: CASSIRGTMGNTEAFF. CDR3 in DNA: TGTGCCAGTAGTATCCGCGGGACAATGGGGAACACTGAAGCTTTCTTT.

This chain connects TRBV2 to TRBJ1-2, with a weak D call TRBD1 (5 bases). This CDR3 comprises 12 residues. The germline V and J ends were trimmed by 8 bases and 5 bases, with 12 bases remaining between them. Germline V lookup: CDR1 SNHLY, CDR2 FYNNEI. The CDR3 protein is CASSLDMYGYTF. In DNA, the CDR3 is TGTGCCAGCTCCCTGGACATGTATGGCTACACCTTC.

This rearrangement joins TRBV5-1 to TRBJ1-2; 9 bases match TRBD1. The CDR3 is 15 amino acids. Germline trimming cut 3 bases from V and 1 base from J; bases unmatched to any gene: 4. Germline CDR1 SGHRS, CDR2 YFSETQ. CDR3 sequence reads: CASSSGQGRNYGYTF. The DNA for the CDR3 is TGCGCCAGCAGCTCCGGACAGGGGCGTAACTATGGCTACACCTTC.

In its sample, this clone was seen a few times. The chain uses TRBV5-6 and TRBJ1-6, with 7 bases aligning to TRBD1. The CDR3 is 16 residues long. The trim removed 0 bases at V and 1 base at J, leaving 1 base unmatched. Germline values: CDR1 SGHDT, CDR2 YYEEEE. The CDR3 bases are TGTGCCAGCAGCTTGGGACAGGGATCCTATAATTCACCCCTCCACTTT. This sequence encodes CASSLGQGSYNSPLHF.

J is TRBJ1-1 and V is TRBV29-1; D call uncertain. The CDR3 sequence is 13 residues long. Germline-derived CDR1 and CDR2 are SQVTM and ANQGSEA. V was shortened by 4 bases and J by 4 bases, with 13 bases between the two germline ends. CDR3: CSVVGKDGTEAFF. For the CDR3, the DNA is TGCAGCGTTGTGGGGAAAGATGGCACTGAAGCTTTCTTT.

The chain uses TRBV5-1 and TRBJ2-1; 11 nucleotides match TRBD2. Germline V gene data show CDR1 as SGHRS and CDR2 as YFSETQ. V trimming: 0 bases; J trimming: 7 bases; junction bases outside the gene matches: 6. The CDR3 covers 16 residues. CDR3 bases: TGCGCCAGCAGCTTGGTTGGACTAGCGGGTCTTAATGAGCAGTTCTTC. Amino acid sequence: CASSLVGLAGLNEQFF.

The chain recombines TRBV5-1 with TRBJ2-1, with 8 bases aligning to TRBD1. This CDR3 is built from 14 residues. With 3 bases clipped from V and 6 bases from J, the junction kept 5 bases outside the gene matches. Germline V CDR1 and CDR2: SGHRS, YFSETQ. CDR3 amino acids: CASSSGTGGNEQFF. The CDR3 nucleotides are TGCGCCAGCAGCTCCGGAACAGGGGGCAATGAGCAGTTCTTC.

The CDR3: CASSFLLAGGPGTDTQYF. For the CDR3, the DNA is TGCGCCAGCAGCTTTTTGCTAGCGGGAGGGCCTGGGACAGATACGCAGTATTTT. The J gene is TRBJ2-3, the V gene TRBV5-1, with TRBD2 matching 12 bases. The CDR3 is 18 residues long. Per germline, CDR1 SGHRS and CDR2 YFSETQ. Trimming took 2 bases from V and 3 from J; bases not matched to a gene: 10. The variable domain in full, completed from reference TRBV5-1 and TRBJ2-3, reads KAGVTQTPRYLIKTRGQQVTLSCSPISGHRSVSWYQQTPGQGLQFLFEYFSETQRNKGNFPGRFSGRQFSNSRSEMNVSTLELGDSALYLCASSFLLAGGPGTDTQYFGPGTRLTVL.

This clone occurred once. The chain carries TRBV5-1 and TRBJ1-1; D call uncertain. Trimming removed 1 base from V and 7 bases from J, with 14 bases in between. Germline V gives CDR1 SGHRS, CDR2 YFSETQ. The CDR3 totals 14 residues. CDR3 bases: TGCGCCAGCAGCTTGTCTCCAGGAACCAGTGAAGCTTTCTTT. Protein: CASSLSPGTSEAFF.

The chain carries TRBV7-2 and TRBJ1-1; D is ambiguous. Germline CDR1 SGHTA, CDR2 FQGNSA. This CDR3 region has 11 residues. The V end was cut by 3 bases, the J end by 7 bases, with 6 bases between. The DNA for the CDR3 is TGTGCCAGCAGCTTTTACAGTGAAGCTTTCTTT. Translated: CASSFYSEAFF.

The rearrangement joins TRBV2 to TRBJ1-2; possibly TRBD1 for D (5 bases). The CDR3 spans 11 residues. Trimming cost V 4 bases and J 7 bases, with 7 bases left between them. Germline CDR1 SNHLY, CDR2 FYNNEI. Here the CDR3 reads CASSVGGGYTF. CDR3 nucleotide sequence: TGTGCCAGCAGTGTTGGGGGTGGCTACACCTTC.

This clone was detected a few times. The chain combines TRBV18 with TRBJ2-7, with 8 bases identical to TRBD1. Per germline, CDR1 KGHSH and CDR2 LQKENI. The V segment lost 3 bases and the J segment 5 bases; nucleotides outside the gene matches: 9. The CDR3 consists of 15 residues. In DNA, the CDR3 is TGTGCCAGCTCACCCTCGGACAGGGCTAAGAACGAGCAGTACTTC. Amino acids: CASSPSDRAKNEQYF.

CDR3 nucleotide sequence: TGTGCCAGCGGGGGCCCGAACACCGGGGAGCTGTTTTTT. Protein sequence: CASGGPNTGELFF. The chain has TRBV6-5 and TRBJ2-2; D might be TRBD1 (6 bases). V lost 8 bases, J lost 0 bases, and 7 bases lay in between. Germline CDR1 and CDR2: MNHEY and SVGAGI. This CDR3 is built from 13 residues.

V gene TRBV19 combines with J gene TRBJ1-5; D is perhaps TRBD1 (6 bases). CDR1 and CDR2 (germline): LNHDA, SQIVND (reference sequence). V lost 7 bases and J lost 2, with 12 bases in between. The CDR3 is made up of 14 amino acids. The CDR3 loop is CASNRGGGNQPQHF. The DNA for the CDR3 is TGTGCCAGTAATCGGGGGGGCGGCAATCAGCCCCAGCATTTT.

This sequence joins TRBV3-1 (or the pseudogene TRBV3-2) and TRBJ2-2; no definite D call. CDR3 size: 14 residues. Germline-derived CDR1 and CDR2 are LGHDT and YNNKEL (reference sequence). Trimming stripped 2 bases from V and 1 base from J, with 5 bases between. The CDR3 DNA follows: TGTGCCAGCAGCCAATATCAGAACACCGGGGAGCTGTTTTTT. Amino acid sequence: CASSQYQNTGELFF.

This chain links TRBV6-4 with TRBJ1-1; TRBD1 aligns across 8 bases. With V trimmed by 8 bases and J by 10 bases, 12 bases remained unmatched. The CDR3 is 13 amino acids. From germline, CDR1 is MRHNA and CDR2 SNTAGT. CDR3 coding DNA: TGTGCCAGCGCCCCCCACTCGACAGGGGCAGCTTTCTTT. It codes for CASAPHSTGAAFF.

The rearrangement links TRBV7-2 to TRBJ2-7, with TRBD1 as a possible D gene (6 bases). Germline-derived CDR1 and CDR2 are SGHTA and FQGNSA. Deletions cut 5 bases from V and 3 bases from J, with 14 bases between. This CDR3 has 14 amino acids. CDR3 sequence: CASSKDRLSYEQYF. For the CDR3, the DNA is TGTGCCAGCAGCAAAGACAGGCTCAGCTACGAGCAGTACTTC.

This clone has just one count. The V call is TRBV9, the J call TRBJ2-2; no clear D gene. In germline, CDR1 is SGDLS, CDR2 YYNGEE. V lost 4 bases to trimming and J lost 2 bases, with 12 bases between them. The CDR3 covers 15 residues. The CDR3 here is CASSLSTANTGELFF. The DNA for the CDR3 is TGTGCCAGCAGCCTATCTACAGCAAACACCGGGGAGCTGTTTTTT. Supplemented by reference TRBV9 and TRBJ2-2, the full variable domain reads DSGVTQTPKHLITATGQRVTLRCSPRSGDLSVYWYQQSLDQGLQFLIQYYNGEERAKGNILERFSAQQFPDLHSELNLSSLELGDSALYFCASSLSTANTGELFFGEGSRLTVL.

The chain couples TRBV5-1 to TRBJ1-4; D ambiguous. In germline, CDR1 is SGHRS, CDR2 YFSETQ. The CDR3 has 14 amino acids. Trimming left V 2 bases short and J 5 bases short, with 10 bases between. The CDR3, as DNA: TGCGCCAGCAGCTTTGAGAGGAGGAATGAAAAACTGTTTTTT. It translates to CASSFERRNEKLFF.

V and J are TRBV30 and TRBJ1-1, with D perhaps TRBD1 (5 bases). There are 15 residues in the CDR3. V was clipped by 3 bases and J by 2 bases, with 16 bases between them. Germline CDR1 is GTSNPN and CDR2 is SVGIG (reference sequence). The CDR3 DNA is TGTGCCTGGAGCAGGAGACAGACCGTTAACACTGAAGCTTTCTTT. Amino acid sequence: CAWSRRQTVNTEAFF.

This sequence joins TRBV2 and TRBJ2-4, with D possibly being TRBD1 or TRBD2 (5 bases each). Germline CDR1 reads SNHLY; CDR2 reads FYNNEI. V was shortened by 7 bases and J by 5 bases, with 15 bases between the two germline ends. This CDR3 region has 14 residues. CDR3 in amino acids: CASTEAGRQNIQYF. The CDR3, as DNA: TGTGCCAGCACAGAGGCAGGGAGACAAAACATTCAGTACTTC.

The V and J genes are TRBV14 and TRBJ1-1; TRBD1 is a possible D gene (6 bases). The CDR3 loop spans 17 amino acids. Trimming left V 0 bases short and J 0 bases short, with 14 bases between. CDR1 is SGHDN, CDR2 FVKESK, per germline. The CDR3 sequence: CASSQDRGGGMNTEAFF. The CDR3 coding sequence is TGTGCCAGCAGCCAAGATCGGGGAGGGGGGATGAACACTGAAGCTTTCTTT.

The J gene is TRBJ1-1, the V gene TRBV2, with D maybe TRBD1 (6 bases). This CDR3 contains 13 residues. Looked up from germline, CDR1 is SNHLY and CDR2 is FYNNEI. The V gene lost 6 bases and the J gene lost 2 bases, with 10 bases spanning the gap. As DNA, the CDR3 is TGTGCCAGCAGGACAGGCTTTAACACTGAAGCTTTCTTT. Translation gives CASRTGFNTEAFF.

This sequence joins TRBV5-4 and TRBJ2-2; 8 nucleotides agree with TRBD2. Germline CDR1 and CDR2: SGHNT and YYREEE (reference sequence). CDR3 length: 15 residues. The junction had 4 bases not matched to a gene; V was cut back by 0 bases and J by 6 bases. CDR3 DNA sequence: TGTGCCAGCAGCTTGGCCGGCGGGGGGCCCGGGGAGCTGTTTTTT. It encodes CASSLAGGGPGELFF.

The V call is TRBV7-2, the J call TRBJ2-3; 11 bases agree with TRBD2. Germline CDR1 SGHTA, CDR2 FQGNSA. V lost 6 bases to trimming and J lost 4 bases; unmatched junction nucleotides: 9. CDR3 length equals 16 residues. CDR3 nucleotide sequence: TGTGCCAGCAGAACCTACGGACTAGCGGGCCCAGATACGCAGTATTTT. Its translation: CASRTYGLAGPDTQYF. Combining the CDR3 with reference TRBV7-2 and TRBJ2-3 gives the whole variable domain GAGVSQSPSNKVTEKGKDVELRCDPISGHTALYWYRQSLGQGLEFLIYFQGNSAPDKSGLPSDRFSAERTGGSVSTLTIQRTQQEDSAVYLCASRTYGLAGPDTQYFGPGTRLTVL.

In nucleotides, the CDR3 is TGTGCCAGCTCGCCCGTGCCACTCCACAATGAGCAGTTCTTC. It codes for CASSPVPLHNEQFF. The chain combines TRBV2 with TRBJ2-1, with no clear D. Germline CDR1 is SNHLY and CDR2 is FYNNEI. This CDR3 has 14 amino acids. The germline V and J ends were trimmed by 8 bases and 5 bases, with 16 bases remaining between them.